This TCR beta chain was sequenced during a study of PD-1 blockade in mismatch repair-deficient tumors. Study-wide background: Enrolled about 2013-2016, patients had progressing, pretreated mismatch repair-deficient cancers of more than ten types. Regarding the study as a whole: Tumor-resident clones, often absent from pretreatment blood, expanded after pembrolizumab and then contracted.

Assay: immunoSEQ multiplex PCR; the TCRdb copy retains only in-frame clones and omits some. The sample holds under 150,000 clones; 88% are singletons and the top ten take 12%. To note about this clone: Its target is unknown.

Sequencing was performed on peripheral blood, taken approximately 69 weeks after starting pembrolizumab. The sequence was obtained from an adult with mismatch repair-deficient cancer.

As DNA, the CDR3 is TGTGCCAGCTCACCACCTCAAGTTAGCGGGTCCCACGGGGAAAACATTCAGTACTTC. This codes for CASSPPQVSGSHGENIQYF. The chain employs TRBV18 and TRBJ2-4; 7 positions agree with TRBD2. Germline V gene data show CDR1 as KGHSH and CDR2 as LQKENI. V was clipped by 0 bases and J by 5 bases; unmatched bases: 16. The CDR3 is 19 amino acids.